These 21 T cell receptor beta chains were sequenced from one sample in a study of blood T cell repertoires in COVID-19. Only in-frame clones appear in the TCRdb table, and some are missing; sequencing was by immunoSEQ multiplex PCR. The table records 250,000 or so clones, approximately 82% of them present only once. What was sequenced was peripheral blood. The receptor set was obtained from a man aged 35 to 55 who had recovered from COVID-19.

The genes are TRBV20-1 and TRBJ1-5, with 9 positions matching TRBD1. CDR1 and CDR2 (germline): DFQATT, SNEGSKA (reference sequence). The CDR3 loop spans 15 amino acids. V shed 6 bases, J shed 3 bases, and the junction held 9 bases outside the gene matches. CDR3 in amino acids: CSASPGTGFNQPQHF. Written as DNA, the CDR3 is TGCAGTGCGAGTCCCGGGACAGGGTTCAATCAGCCCCAGCATTTT.

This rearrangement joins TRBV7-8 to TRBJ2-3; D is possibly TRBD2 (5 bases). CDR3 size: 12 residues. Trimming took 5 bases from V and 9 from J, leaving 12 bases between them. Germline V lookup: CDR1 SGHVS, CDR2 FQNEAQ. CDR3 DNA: TGTGCCAGCAGCCCCCGGACTGGGACGCAGTATTTT. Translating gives CASSPRTGTQYF.

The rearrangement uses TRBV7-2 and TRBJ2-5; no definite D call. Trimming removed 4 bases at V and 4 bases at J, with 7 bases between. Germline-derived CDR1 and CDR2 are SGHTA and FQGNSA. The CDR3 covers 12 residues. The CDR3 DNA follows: TGTGCCAGCAGCTCACGGTTAGAGACCCAGTACTTC. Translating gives CASSSRLETQYF.

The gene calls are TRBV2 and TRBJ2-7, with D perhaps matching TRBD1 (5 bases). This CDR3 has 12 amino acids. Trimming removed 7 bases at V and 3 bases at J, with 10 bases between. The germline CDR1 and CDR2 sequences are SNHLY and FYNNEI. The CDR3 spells CASTADSYEQYF. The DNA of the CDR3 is TGTGCCAGCACAGCCGACAGCTACGAGCAGTACTTC.

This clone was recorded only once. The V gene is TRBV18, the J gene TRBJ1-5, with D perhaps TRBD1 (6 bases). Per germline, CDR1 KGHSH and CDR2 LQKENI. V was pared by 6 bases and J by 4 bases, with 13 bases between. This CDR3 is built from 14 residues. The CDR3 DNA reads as TGTGCCAGCTCTGTCGACAGGCGAAATCAGCCCCAGCATTTT. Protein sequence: CASSVDRRNQPQHF.

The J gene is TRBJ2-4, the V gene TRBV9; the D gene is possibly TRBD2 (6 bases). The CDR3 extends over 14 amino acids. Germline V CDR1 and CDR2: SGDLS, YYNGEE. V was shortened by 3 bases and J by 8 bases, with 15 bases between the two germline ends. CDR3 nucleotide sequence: TGTGCCAGCAGCGAGCGTGTCGGAGGGGACATTCAGTACTTC. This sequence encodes CASSERVGGDIQYF.

In DNA, the CDR3 is TGTGCCAGCAGTGTTAGCGGGGGGGGCACAGATACGCAGTATTTT. As protein: CASSVSGGGTDTQYF. The chain carries TRBV2 and TRBJ2-3; 11 positions match TRBD2. The CDR3 runs 15 residues. Germline V gene data show CDR1 as SNHLY and CDR2 as FYNNEI. The junction had 1 base not matched to a gene; V was cut back by 4 bases and J by 1 base.

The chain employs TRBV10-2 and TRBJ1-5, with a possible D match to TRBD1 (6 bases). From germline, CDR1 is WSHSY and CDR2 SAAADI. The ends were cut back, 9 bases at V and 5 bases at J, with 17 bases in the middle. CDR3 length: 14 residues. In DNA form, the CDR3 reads TGCGCCAGTAGTTGGGGGCGGGTAGATCAGCCCCAGCATTTT. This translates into CASSWGRVDQPQHF.

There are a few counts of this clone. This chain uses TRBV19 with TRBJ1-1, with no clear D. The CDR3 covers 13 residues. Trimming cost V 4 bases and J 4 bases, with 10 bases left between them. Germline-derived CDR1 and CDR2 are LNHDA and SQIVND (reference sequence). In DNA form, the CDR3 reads TGTGCCAGTAGTACATACGGGTCCACTGAAGCTTTCTTT. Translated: CASSTYGSTEAFF.

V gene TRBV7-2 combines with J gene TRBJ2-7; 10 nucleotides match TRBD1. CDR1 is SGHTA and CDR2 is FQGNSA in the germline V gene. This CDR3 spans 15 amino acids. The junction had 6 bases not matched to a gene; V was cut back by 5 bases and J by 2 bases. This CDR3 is CASSQAGTGAYEQYF. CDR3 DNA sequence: TGTGCCAGCAGCCAGGCCGGGACAGGGGCCTACGAGCAGTACTTC. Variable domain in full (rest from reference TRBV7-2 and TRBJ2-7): GAGVSQSPSNKVTEKGKDVELRCDPISGHTALYWYRQSLGQGLEFLIYFQGNSAPDKSGLPSDRFSAERTGGSVSTLTIQRTQQEDSAVYLCASSQAGTGAYEQYFGPGTRLTVT.

The CDR3 DNA reads TGTGCCAGCAGTTACAACAGGAATTATGGCTACACCTTC. Its translation is CASSYNRNYGYTF. The V call is TRBV6-2 or TRBV6-3, the J call TRBJ1-2; a possible D gene is TRBD1 (5 bases). CDR1 is MNHEY and CDR2 is SVGEGT in the germline V gene. The CDR3 totals 13 residues. Trimming shortened V by 2 bases and J by 5 bases, and 9 bases separated the two germline ends.

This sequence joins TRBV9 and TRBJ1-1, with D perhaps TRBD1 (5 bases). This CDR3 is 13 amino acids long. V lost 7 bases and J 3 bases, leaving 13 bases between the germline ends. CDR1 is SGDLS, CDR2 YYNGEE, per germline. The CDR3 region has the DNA TGTGCCAGCTCCCCGGGGGGGTACACTGAAGCTTTCTTT. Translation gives CASSPGGYTEAFF. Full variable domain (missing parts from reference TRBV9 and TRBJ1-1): DSGVTQTPKHLITATGQRVTLRCSPRSGDLSVYWYQQSLDQGLQFLIQYYNGEERAKGNILERFSAQQFPDLHSELNLSSLELGDSALYFCASSPGGYTEAFFGQGTRLTVV.

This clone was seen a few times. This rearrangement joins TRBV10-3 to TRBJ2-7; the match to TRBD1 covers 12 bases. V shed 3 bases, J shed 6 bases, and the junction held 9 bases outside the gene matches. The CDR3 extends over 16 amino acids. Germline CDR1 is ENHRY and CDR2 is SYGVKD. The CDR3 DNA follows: TGTGCCATCAGTGATGGGACAGGGGGCGCTTATTCCGAGCAGTACTTC. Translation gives CAISDGTGGAYSEQYF.

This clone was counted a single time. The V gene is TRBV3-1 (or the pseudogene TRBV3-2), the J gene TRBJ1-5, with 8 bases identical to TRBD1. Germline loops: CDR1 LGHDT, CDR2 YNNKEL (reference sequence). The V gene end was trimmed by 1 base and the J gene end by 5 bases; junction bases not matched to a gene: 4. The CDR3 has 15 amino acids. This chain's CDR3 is CASSQGQGSHQPQHF. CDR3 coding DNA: TGTGCCAGCAGCCAAGGACAGGGGTCCCATCAGCCCCAGCATTTT.

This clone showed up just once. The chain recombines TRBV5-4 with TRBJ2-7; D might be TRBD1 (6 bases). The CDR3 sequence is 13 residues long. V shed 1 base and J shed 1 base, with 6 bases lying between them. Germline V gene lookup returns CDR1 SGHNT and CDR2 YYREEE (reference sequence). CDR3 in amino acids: CASSLQGSYEQYF. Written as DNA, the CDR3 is TGTGCCAGCAGCTTGCAGGGGTCCTACGAGCAGTACTTC.

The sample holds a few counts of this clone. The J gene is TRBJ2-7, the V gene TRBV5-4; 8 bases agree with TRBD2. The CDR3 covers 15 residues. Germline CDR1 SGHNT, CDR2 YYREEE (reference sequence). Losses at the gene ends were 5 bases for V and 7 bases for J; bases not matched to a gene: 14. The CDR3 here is CASRYKAGVTWEQYF. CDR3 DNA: TGTGCCAGCAGGTATAAAGCGGGAGTGACGTGGGAGCAGTACTTC.

CDR3 nucleotide sequence: TGTGCCACCAGTGATCCGCGGGGGACTAGCGGGAGCACAGATACGCAGTATTTT. Translated: CATSDPRGTSGSTDTQYF. The genes are TRBV24-1 and TRBJ2-3; TRBD2 agrees at 12 bases. With V trimmed by 3 bases and J by 0 bases, 6 bases remained unmatched. Germline V gene lookup returns CDR1 KGHDR and CDR2 SFDVKD. The CDR3 consists of 18 residues.

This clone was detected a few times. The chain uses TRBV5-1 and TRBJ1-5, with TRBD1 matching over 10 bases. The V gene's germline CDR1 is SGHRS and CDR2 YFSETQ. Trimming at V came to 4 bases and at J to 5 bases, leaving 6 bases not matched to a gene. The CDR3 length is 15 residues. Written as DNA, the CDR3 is TGCGCCAGCAGCCCAGGGACAGGGGTCGATCAGCCCCAGCATTTT. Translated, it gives CASSPGTGVDQPQHF.

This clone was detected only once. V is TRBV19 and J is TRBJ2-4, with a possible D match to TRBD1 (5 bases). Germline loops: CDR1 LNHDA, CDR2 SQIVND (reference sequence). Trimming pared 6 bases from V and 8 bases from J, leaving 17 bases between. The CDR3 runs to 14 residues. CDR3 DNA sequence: TGTGCCAGTAGCCCCCCAGGGATACGAGACATTCAGTACTTC. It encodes CASSPPGIRDIQYF. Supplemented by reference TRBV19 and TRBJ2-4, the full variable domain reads DGGITQSPKYLFRKEGQNVTLSCEQNLNHDAMYWYRQDPGQGLRLIYYSQIVNDFQKGDIAEGYSVSREKKESFPLTVTSAQKNPTAFYLCASSPPGIRDIQYFGAGTRLSVL.

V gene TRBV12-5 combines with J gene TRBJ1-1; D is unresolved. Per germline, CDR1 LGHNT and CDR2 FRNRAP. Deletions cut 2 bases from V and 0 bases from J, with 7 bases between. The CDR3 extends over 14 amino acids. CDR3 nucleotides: TGTGCTAGTGGTTTGTCCAGGATGAACACTGAAGCTTTCTTT. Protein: CASGLSRMNTEAFF.

The CDR3, as DNA: TGTGCCAGCAGCTTAGAACTATCAACTAATGAAAAACTGTTTTTT. Its translation is CASSLELSTNEKLFF. The chain carries TRBV7-2 and TRBJ1-4, with no clear D. The CDR3 spans 15 residues. Germline V gene data show CDR1 as SGHTA and CDR2 as FQGNSA. The V end was cut by 1 base, the J end by 0 bases, with 6 bases between.